This T cell receptor beta chain came from a study of cytomegalovirus exposure and HLA in healthy donors. Study conclusions and caveats: Indistinguishable V segments, including TRBV6-2 and TRBV6-3, were excluded. Cytomegalovirus-associated TCR beta chains were listed, numbering over 150. Segments of the TCR beta V type were, in most cases, productive about 87% or about 30% of the time in an earlier analysis.

This CDR3 region has 16 residues. The V gene's germline CDR1 is SGHDN and CDR2 FVKESK. The V gene lost 0 bases and the J gene lost 0 bases, with 9 bases spanning the gap. As for this clone: Antigen specificity is unknown.

A multiplex PCR was run with 60 Vbeta primers and 13 Jbeta primers. Repertoires were generated with immunoSEQ multiplex PCR, while TCRdb's copy carries only in-frame clones and drops some. The table has 99,000 or so clones, around a tenth seen once. The sequencing input was PBMCs. The sequence was obtained from a man in his forties in good health and CMV-seropositive. The V gene is TRBV14, the J gene TRBJ2-1; a possible D gene is TRBD2 (5 bases). In DNA, the CDR3 is TGTGCCAGCAGCCAAGATTTCGGGGACTCCTACAATGAGCAGTTCTTC. Encoded protein: CASSQDFGDSYNEQFF.